The 7 T cell receptor beta chains given below trace back to one sample, sequenced in a study of CD8+ T cells in alopecia areata. Extraction and reverse transcription of RNA yielded cDNA as the sequencing template. The repertoire was sequenced with immunoSEQ multiplex PCR; TCRdb's copy has only in-frame clones and lacks some. The profile shows over 150,000 clones, around 50% of them singletons. The sample was CD4+ T cells sorted from blood, taken at week 0. Source of these receptors: a human donor with alopecia areata.

The chain has TRBV30 and TRBJ2-1, with a possible D match to TRBD2 (5 bases). Germline CDR1 reads GTSNPN; CDR2 reads SVGIG (reference sequence). V dropped 1 base and J dropped 8 bases, with 12 bases sitting between them. The CDR3 is 13 residues long. This chain's CDR3 is CAWSALVVDEQFF. In DNA, the CDR3 is TGTGCCTGGAGTGCACTAGTCGTCGATGAGCAGTTCTTC.

J is TRBJ1-1 and V is TRBV19; D gene uncertain. The CDR3 is 15 amino acids. V was trimmed by 0 bases and J by 6 bases, leaving 14 bases between them. Germline CDR1 reads LNHDA; CDR2 reads SQIVND (reference sequence). CDR3 region: CASSIDLAGRAEAFF. The DNA of the CDR3 is TGTGCCAGTAGTATAGATCTGGCGGGAAGGGCTGAAGCTTTCTTT.

This clone was seen a few times. The chain is built from TRBV19 and TRBJ1-5; 7 bases are shared with TRBD1. With 7 bases clipped from V and 1 base from J, the junction kept 7 bases outside the gene matches. CDR3 size: 15 residues. Per germline, CDR1 LNHDA and CDR2 SQIVND (reference sequence). The CDR3 nucleotides read TGTGCCAGTACCCTGGACAGGACGAGCAATCAGCCCCAGCATTTT. Translated, it gives CASTLDRTSNQPQHF.

The CDR3 spells CASSQEVSRGPVGELFF. CDR3 nucleotides: TGCGCCAGCAGCCAAGAAGTTTCCAGGGGGCCCGTCGGGGAGCTGTTTTTT. The chain links TRBV4-1 to TRBJ2-2, with 8 bases aligning to TRBD1. Germline V gene data show CDR1 as MGHRA and CDR2 as YSYEKL. Losses at the gene ends were 0 bases for V and 7 bases for J; bases not matched to a gene: 10. This CDR3 is 17 amino acids long.

This clone was detected only once. The chain is built from TRBV30 and TRBJ2-1; TRBD1 or TRBD2 may be the D gene (5 bases each). Per the germline V gene, CDR1 is GTSNPN and CDR2 is SVGIG (reference sequence). V lost 0 bases, J lost 8 bases, and 17 bases lay in between. CDR3 length equals 15 residues. The CDR3 bases are TGTGCCTGGAGTGTGGGGACGGGAAATTATGATGAGCAGTTCTTC. Protein: CAWSVGTGNYDEQFF.

V is TRBV29-1 and J is TRBJ2-7; no definite D call. V lost 7 bases, J lost 3 bases, and 10 bases lay in between. The CDR3 runs 11 residues. CDR1 is SQVTM and CDR2 is ANQGSEA in the germline V gene. The CDR3 reads CSGVVNYEQYF. The CDR3 coding sequence is TGCAGCGGCGTAGTTAACTACGAGCAGTACTTC.

The V and J genes are TRBV9 and TRBJ2-3; D uncertain. Germline assignment: CDR1 SGDLS and CDR2 YYNGEE. This CDR3 is built from 13 residues. V was cut by 3 bases and J by 0 bases, with 5 bases left in between. This chain's CDR3 is CASSGVSTDTQYF. CDR3 DNA: TGTGCCAGCAGCGGGGTAAGCACAGATACGCAGTATTTT.